The source of this T cell receptor beta chain is a study of cytomegalovirus exposure and HLA in healthy donors. Study as a whole: Inside one of the first data releases sat about 85 million unique TCRs taken from HLA-typed donors.

General study results and limits: In a later analysis, at a false discovery rate of 0.05, fewer than 20,000 TCR beta sequences were associated with HLA alleles. The productive fraction for most TCR beta V segments was about 87% or about 30% in an earlier analysis. A list of around 160 TCR beta chains associated with cytomegalovirus was given.

In the PCR, 60 Vbeta and 13 Jbeta primers were used. The repertoire was sequenced with immunoSEQ multiplex PCR; TCRdb's copy has only in-frame clones and lacks some. The sample lists around 120,000 clones; approximately 76% were seen once. The junction had 6 bases not matched to a gene; V was cut back by 4 bases and J by 0 bases. The germline V gene has CDR1 SGHRS and CDR2 YFSETQ. CDR3 size: 16 residues. About this clone itself: Antigen specificity is unknown.

The source is a man between 60 and 75 years old in good health and CMV-seropositive. V usage is TRBV5-1 and J usage is TRBJ2-7, with 11 bases fitting TRBD1. Sequenced sample: PBMCs. For the CDR3, the DNA is TGCGCCAGCAGCCGAAGGACAGGGGGCCTCTCCTACGAGCAGTACTTC. Translation gives CASSRRTGGLSYEQYF.